Following are 28 T cell receptor beta chains from one sample sequenced in a study of T-cell reconstitution after alpha-beta-depleted transplantation in children. Library preparation (for TCRbeta) was performed with unique molecular identifiers. Using its own MiXCR run on the PCR reads, TCRdb lists one record per CDR3 protein. Here the sample spans 120,000 to 150,000 distinct CDR3 sequences, 7.5% to 9% being singletons. This specimen consisted of PBMCs, mostly from graft donor cells, obtained 180 days after TCRalphabeta/CD19-depleted stem cell transplant. These receptors were taken from a female patient aged 2-9 years who had a stem cell transplant for congenital amegakaryocytic thrombocytopenia, so the T cells may come from the graft donor.

This clonotype was recorded at least ten times. The J gene is TRBJ1-2, the V gene TRBV4-1; D is uncertain. V lost 0 bases and J 7 bases, leaving 15 bases between the germline ends. Germline CDR1 and CDR2: MGHRA and YSYEKL. This CDR3 contains 15 residues. CDR3 bases: TGCGCCAGCAGCCAAGAACCCACAAGGGCTAGTGGCTACACCTTC. It is translated as CASSQEPTRASGYTF.

This clonotype was counted at least ten times. V is TRBV5-1 and J is TRBJ2-7; D remains ambiguous. Germline V gives CDR1 SGHRS, CDR2 YFSETQ. With 0 bases removed from V and 3 bases from J, the gap between germline ends came to 10 bases. CDR3 length equals 14 residues. CDR3 in DNA: TGCGCCAGCAGCTTGGGGCACAGCTACTACGAGCAGTACTTC. Encoded protein: CASSLGHSYYEQYF.

Ten or more counts support this clonotype. V gene TRBV28 combines with J gene TRBJ2-1; D is unresolved. The CDR3 consists of 14 residues. The germline CDR1 and CDR2 sequences are MDHEN and SYDVKM. V lost 4 bases and J lost 6, with 13 bases in between. CDR3 nucleotide sequence: TGTGCCAGCAGTTGGGCCGGCGTCCCCAATGAGCAGTTCTTC. Translated: CASSWAGVPNEQFF.

This clonotype appeared many times. The rearrangement links TRBV5-1 to TRBJ1-2; D ambiguous. The germline V gene encodes CDR1 SGHRS and CDR2 YFSETQ. The CDR3 runs 14 residues. V dropped 0 bases and J dropped 0 bases, with 6 bases sitting between them. DNA of the CDR3: TGCGCCAGCAGCTTGGAGGCAGCTAACTATGGCTACACCTTC. It is translated as CASSLEAANYGYTF.

This chain uses TRBV13 with TRBJ2-7, with TRBD1 matching over 10 bases. Germline V CDR1 and CDR2: PRHDT, FYEKMQ (reference sequence). This CDR3 is 15 amino acids long. The J segment lost 2 bases and the V segment lost 3 bases, leaving 4 bases of the junction unmatched. The CDR3 nucleotides read TGTGCCAGCAGCTTTTGGGGACAGGGGCCCTACGAGCAGTACTTC. It codes for CASSFWGQGPYEQYF. The complete variable domain, with remaining parts taken from reference TRBV13 and TRBJ2-7, reads AAGVIQSPRHLIKEKRETATLKCYPIPRHDTVYWYQQGPGQDPQFLISFYEKMQSDKGSIPDRFSAQQFSDYHSELNMSSLELGDSALYFCASSFWGQGPYEQYFGPGTRLTVT.

This clonotype was found many times. The V gene is TRBV5-1, the J gene TRBJ1-6, with unresolved D. The CDR3 length is 14 residues. Trimming took 0 bases from V and 8 from J, leaving 9 bases between them. Germline loops: CDR1 SGHRS, CDR2 YFSETQ. For the CDR3, the DNA is TGCGCCAGCAGCTTGGTGCCGCCGGATTCACCCCTCCACTTT. Translation gives CASSLVPPDSPLHF.

As to this clonotype: A read error is possible here, since a much larger clone lies one base away. This chain connects TRBV15 to TRBJ2-7; the D gene is possibly TRBD1 (6 bases). The CDR3 spans 14 residues. Germline V lookup: CDR1 LNHNV, CDR2 YYDKDF (reference sequence). The V end lost 2 bases, the J end lost 4 bases, and 12 bases lay between the germline ends. This CDR3 reads CATSRHRVYYEQYF. Written as DNA, the CDR3 is TGTGCCACCAGCAGACACAGGGTCTATTACGAGCAGTACTTC.

This clonotype occurred a few times. The chain recombines TRBV19 with TRBJ1-2, with D perhaps TRBD1 (6 bases). Trimming removed 7 bases from V and 1 base from J, with 16 bases in between. The CDR3 consists of 15 residues. Germline CDR1 and CDR2: LNHDA and SQIVND (reference sequence). CDR3 sequence (DNA): TGTGCCAGTATTCAGGCGGGACAACTTAACTATGGCTACACCTTC. Its protein is CASIQAGQLNYGYTF.

This clonotype was recorded many times. The chain employs TRBV2 and TRBJ2-2; 9 bases fit TRBD1. The CDR3 has 14 amino acids. Germline values: CDR1 SNHLY, CDR2 FYNNEI. Losses at the gene ends were 7 bases for V and 6 bases for J; bases not matched to a gene: 6. The CDR3 protein is CASTRDRASGELFF. CDR3 coding DNA: TGTGCCAGCACGCGGGACAGGGCGTCCGGGGAGCTGTTTTTT.

The chain joins TRBV7-9 to TRBJ1-1; possibly TRBD1 for D (6 bases). Germline V gives CDR1 SEHNR, CDR2 FQNEAQ (reference sequence). The V and J ends lost 1 base and 3 bases respectively, with 9 bases between them. This CDR3 has 14 amino acids. DNA for the CDR3: TGTGCCAGCAGCTTAGGGACAGCTTACACTGAAGCTTTCTTT. Translating gives CASSLGTAYTEAFF.

This clonotype was seen many times. The chain joins TRBV6-2 or TRBV6-3 to TRBJ2-5; no clear D gene. V lost 10 bases, J lost 5 bases, and 14 bases lay in between. This CDR3 region has 12 residues. Germline V gene data show CDR1 as MNHEY and CDR2 as SVGEGT. CDR3 loop: CATMTGLETQYF. The CDR3 DNA sequence: TGTGCCACAATGACGGGCCTTGAGACCCAGTACTTC.

This clonotype occurred many times. The chain has TRBV12-3 or TRBV12-4 and TRBJ1-1; D might be TRBD1 (5 bases). Between the trimmed V and J ends, which lost 4 bases and 1 base, there was a span of 10 bases. This CDR3 contains 14 residues. In DNA form, the CDR3 reads TGTGCCAGCAGTTCAATGGGACGGAACACTGAAGCTTTCTTT. Amino acids: CASSSMGRNTEAFF.

Many counts were recorded for this clonotype. CDR3 loop: CSAKDAEPTFYNEQFF. The DNA for the CDR3 is TGCAGTGCTAAAGACGCCGAGCCAACCTTCTACAATGAGCAGTTCTTC. The gene calls are TRBV20-1 and TRBJ2-1; D uncertain. Germline CDR1 reads DFQATT; CDR2 reads SNEGSKA (reference sequence). V was trimmed by 4 bases and J by 3 bases, leaving 19 bases between them. The CDR3 length is 16 residues.

The table lists this clonotype with many counts. V and J are TRBV20-1 and TRBJ2-1; D not resolved. V shed 3 bases and J shed 0 bases, with 9 bases lying between them. The germline V gene encodes CDR1 DFQATT and CDR2 SNEGSKA (reference sequence). CDR3 length: 14 residues. The CDR3 coding sequence is TGCAGTGCTAGTAGGGCGGACTCCTACAATGAGCAGTTCTTC. Encoded protein: CSASRADSYNEQFF.

This chain joins TRBV2 and TRBJ2-7; D is uncertain. The germline V gene encodes CDR1 SNHLY and CDR2 FYNNEI. The CDR3 spans 14 residues. V shed 8 bases and J shed 0 bases, with 14 bases lying between them. The CDR3 DNA reads TGTGCCAGCCAGAAGGATCCAGCCTCCTACGAGCAGTACTTC. It codes for CASQKDPASYEQYF.

This clonotype was recorded a few times. The V and J genes are TRBV25-1 and TRBJ1-2; D is uncertain. With 7 bases removed from V and 1 base from J, the gap between germline ends came to 10 bases. There are 13 residues in the CDR3. Per germline, CDR1 MGHDK and CDR2 SYGVNS. The CDR3 loop reads CASKGPGNYGYTF. The CDR3, as DNA: TGTGCCAGCAAAGGACCGGGTAACTATGGCTACACCTTC.

This clonotype has a handful of counts. The rearrangement links TRBV4-1 to TRBJ1-5; no clear D gene. Per the germline V gene, CDR1 is MGHRA and CDR2 is YSYEKL. The CDR3 is 14 residues long. Trimming shortened V by 0 bases and J by 6 bases, and 9 bases separated the two germline ends. CDR3 sequence reads: CASSQETQSQPQHF. CDR3 nucleotide sequence: TGCGCCAGCAGCCAAGAGACACAGAGTCAGCCCCAGCATTTT.

This clonotype is medium-sized in the sample. V gene TRBV7-2 combines with J gene TRBJ1-3; D is undetermined. This CDR3 has 15 residues. Germline V gives CDR1 SGHTA, CDR2 FQGNSA. V was trimmed by 1 base and J by 2 bases, leaving 9 bases between them. As DNA, the CDR3 is TGTGCCAGCAGCTTAGATTCCAGGACTGGAAACACCATATATTTT. Its translation is CASSLDSRTGNTIYF.

The chain couples TRBV27 to TRBJ2-4, with 13 bases lining up with TRBD2. The trim removed 4 bases at V and 2 bases at J, leaving 5 bases unmatched. CDR1 MNHEY and CDR2 SMNVEV come from the germline V gene (reference sequence). The CDR3 runs to 17 residues. The CDR3 region has the DNA TGTGCCAGCAGTTCATGGACTAGCGGGAGATCCAAAAACATTCAGTACTTC. This encodes CASSSWTSGRSKNIQYF.

The rearrangement links TRBV25-1 to TRBJ2-7; D may correspond to TRBD1 or TRBD2 (5 bases each). The V and J ends lost 4 bases and 4 bases respectively, with 20 bases between them. CDR3 size: 16 residues. Germline V gene lookup returns CDR1 MGHDK and CDR2 SYGVNS. The CDR3 DNA follows: TGTGCCAGCAGTGGAACCGGGGCAAAAAAGGGATACGAGCAGTACTTC. Protein product: CASSGTGAKKGYEQYF.

The V gene is TRBV5-1, the J gene TRBJ2-3, with D hard to call. CDR1 SGHRS and CDR2 YFSETQ come from the germline V gene. The CDR3 consists of 14 residues. The V end lost 0 bases, the J end lost 8 bases, and 13 bases lay between the germline ends. The DNA for the CDR3 is TGCGCCAGCAGCTTGGGTTCGGTCCTGGGTACGCAGTATTTT. It specifies CASSLGSVLGTQYF.

This rearrangement joins TRBV28 to TRBJ1-2; weak D call: TRBD1 (5 bases). This CDR3 is 15 amino acids long. V was clipped by 6 bases and J by 4 bases, with 18 bases between them. Germline V gene data show CDR1 as MDHEN and CDR2 as SYDVKM. The CDR3 DNA reads TGTGCCAGCAGAACGAACCCGGGACGGGCCTATGGCTACACCTTC. This sequence encodes CASRTNPGRAYGYTF.

This clonotype was recorded at least ten times. The rearrangement links TRBV29-1 to TRBJ2-1, with 8 nucleotides matching TRBD2. V dropped 0 bases and J dropped 0; count of bases not matched to a gene: 4. The germline V gene encodes CDR1 SQVTM and CDR2 ANQGSEA. The CDR3 runs 16 residues. The CDR3 DNA is TGCAGCGTTGAAGATTTAGCGGGGAGCTCCTACAATGAGCAGTTCTTC. The encoded protein is CSVEDLAGSSYNEQFF.

This clonotype has a count of ten or more. The chain has TRBV29-1 and TRBJ1-2, with 8 bases fitting TRBD1. Germline CDR1 is SQVTM and CDR2 is ANQGSEA. Losses at the gene ends were 8 bases for V and 14 bases for J; bases not matched to a gene: 10. CDR3 length: 10 residues. The CDR3 is CSTRGQAETF. DNA of the CDR3: TGCAGCACTCGGGGACAGGCTGAGACCTTC.

This clonotype was detected only a few times. The chain has TRBV7-3 and TRBJ2-3, with D possibly matching TRBD1 (6 bases). V gave up 4 bases and J gave up 6 bases, with 17 bases separating them. From germline, CDR1 is SGHTA and CDR2 FQGTGA. This CDR3 spans 15 amino acids. Written as DNA, the CDR3 is TGTGCCAGCAGCTACCTAACAGGGAAAGGCGATACGCAGTATTTT. Amino acids: CASSYLTGKGDTQYF.

This chain links TRBV18 with TRBJ1-2; possible D gene TRBD1, 6 bases. Germline assignment: CDR1 KGHSH and CDR2 LQKENI. The CDR3 has 14 residues. Trimming pared 3 bases from V and 3 bases from J, leaving 11 bases between. The CDR3 sequence is CASSPRDMDYGYTF. Written as DNA, the CDR3 is TGTGCCAGCTCACCGCGGGACATGGACTATGGCTACACCTTC.

The gene calls are TRBV28 and TRBJ2-7; possibly TRBD1 for D (5 bases). V lost 4 bases and J lost 7, with 11 bases in between. The germline V gene has CDR1 MDHEN and CDR2 SYDVKM. The CDR3 is made up of 12 amino acids. This CDR3 is CASSSPYREQYF. CDR3 coding DNA: TGTGCCAGCAGTTCCCCCTACAGGGAGCAGTACTTC.

Many counts were recorded for this clonotype. V gene TRBV7-9 combines with J gene TRBJ2-7; 7 bases align to TRBD2. V trimming: 0 bases; J trimming: 5 bases; junction bases outside the gene matches: 7. CDR3 length: 15 residues. Germline loops: CDR1 SEHNR, CDR2 FQNEAQ (reference sequence). The CDR3 loop is CASSLAGTIPHEQYF. CDR3 nucleotides: TGTGCCAGCAGCTTAGCGGGGACTATCCCCCACGAGCAGTACTTC.